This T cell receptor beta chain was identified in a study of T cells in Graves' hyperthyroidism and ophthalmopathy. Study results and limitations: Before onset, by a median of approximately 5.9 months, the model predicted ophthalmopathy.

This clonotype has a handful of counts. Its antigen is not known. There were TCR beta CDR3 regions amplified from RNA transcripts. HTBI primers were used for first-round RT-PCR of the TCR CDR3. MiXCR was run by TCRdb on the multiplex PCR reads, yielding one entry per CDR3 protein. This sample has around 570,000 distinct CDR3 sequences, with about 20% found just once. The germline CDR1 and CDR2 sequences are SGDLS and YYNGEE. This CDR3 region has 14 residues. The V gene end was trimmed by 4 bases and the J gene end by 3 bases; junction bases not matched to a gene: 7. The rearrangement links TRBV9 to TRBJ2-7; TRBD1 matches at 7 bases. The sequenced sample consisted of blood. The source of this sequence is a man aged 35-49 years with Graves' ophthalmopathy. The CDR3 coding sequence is TGTGCCAGCAGCAAGGGGGACAGAAACTACGAGCAGTACTTC. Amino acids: CASSKGDRNYEQYF.